This T cell receptor (beta chain) was identified during a study of persistence of HIV-infected CD4 T cells. This clone was observed a few times. Its antigen remains unknown. This was the immunoSEQ version 4 assay in survey mode. Using immunoSEQ multiplex PCR, the repertoire was profiled, and TCRdb retains in-frame clones only, with some absent. The sample consists of 50,000 or so clones, about 80% of them appearing once. Lysates of CMV-infected fibroblasts at roughly 10 ug/mL stimulated these cells. Memory cells lacking CD40L and CD69 with high CD45RO were sorted. CD8+ T cells were removed from PBMCs prior to stimulation. Germline lookup yields CDR1 LGHDT and CDR2 YNNKEL (reference sequence). The length of the CDR3 is 15 residues. The J segment lost 5 bases and the V segment lost 4 bases, leaving 8 bases of the junction unmatched.

The sequences come from CD4+ T cells sorted from PBMCs after approximately 18-hour stimulation, collected from a patient who received antiretroviral therapy. V gene TRBV3-1 (or the pseudogene TRBV3-2) combines with J gene TRBJ2-7; 10 nucleotides line up with TRBD2. This clonotype was sampled from an adult man with HIV who was CMV-seropositive. CDR3 amino acids: CASSLLAGEIDEQYF. As DNA, the CDR3 is TGTGCCAGCAGCCTCCTAGCGGGAGAAATAGACGAGCAGTACTTC.